Below are 28 T cell receptor beta chains sequenced from a single sample in a study of T cells in Graves' hyperthyroidism and ophthalmopathy. TCR beta CDR3 sequences were amplified from RNA transcripts. Using the HTBI primer set, a first-round RT-PCR was run on the TCR CDR3. In TCRdb, the multiplex PCR reads were re-called with MiXCR into one record per CDR3 protein. The table lists 550,000 to 650,000 distinct CDR3 sequences, 13% to 15% of them singletons. The material sequenced was blood. The receptors were sampled from a woman aged 35 to 49 with Graves' hyperthyroidism.

Comments on this clonotype: This sequence may be a read error, since a much larger clone differs from it by one base. The chain links TRBV3-1 to TRBJ2-3; D possibly corresponds to TRBD2 (5 bases). The germline V gene encodes CDR1 LGHDT and CDR2 YNNKEL (reference sequence). V lost 3 bases, J lost 6 bases, and 10 bases lay in between. The CDR3 is 13 amino acids. The CDR3 coding sequence is TGTGCCAGCAGCCACGACTGGGAGGATACGCAGTATTTT. This encodes CASSHDWEDTQYF.

The rearrangement uses TRBV5-1 and TRBJ2-2; no firm D call. V dropped 0 bases and J dropped 0 bases, with 6 bases sitting between them. CDR1 is SGHRS and CDR2 is YFSETQ in the germline V gene. This CDR3 has 15 residues. The CDR3 DNA reads as TGCGCCAGCAGCTTGGTTTCTACGAACACCGGGGAGCTGTTTTTT. Translating gives CASSLVSTNTGELFF.

This clonotype appeared a few times. The chain has TRBV3-1 and TRBJ2-6; no reliable D call. V lost 3 bases to trimming and J lost 0 bases, with 6 bases between them. The CDR3 contains 15 residues. Germline V gives CDR1 LGHDT, CDR2 YNNKEL (reference sequence). CDR3 in DNA: TGTGCCAGCAGCCAGATGACCTCTGGGGCCAACGTCCTGACTTTC. Translating it yields CASSQMTSGANVLTF.

This clonotype was picked up a small number of times. The CDR3 bases are TGTGCCTGGAGGGATTCCGGGACGTCGGTCGAGCAGTTCTTC. It specifies CAWRDSGTSVEQFF. V usage is TRBV30 and J usage is TRBJ2-1; D is possibly TRBD1 or TRBD2 (5 bases each). The CDR3 totals 14 residues. Trimming cost V 3 bases and J 10 bases, with 19 bases left between them. Germline V gene sequence: CDR1 GTSNPN, CDR2 SVGIG (reference sequence).

This clonotype was seen at least ten times. V gene TRBV27 combines with J gene TRBJ2-1; D possibly corresponds to TRBD1 (6 bases). The CDR3 covers 17 residues. Germline CDR1 reads MNHEY; CDR2 reads SMNVEV (reference sequence). V lost 5 bases to trimming and J lost 6 bases, with 23 bases between them. In DNA, the CDR3 is TGTGCCAGCAGTAATTACGCAGGGGCCCCCTTGGCCAATGAGCAGTTCTTC. Amino acid sequence: CASSNYAGAPLANEQFF.

The chain has TRBV4-1 and TRBJ2-2; TRBD2 might be the D (5 bases). Trimming removed 0 bases from V and 3 bases from J, with 8 bases in between. Germline lookup yields CDR1 MGHRA and CDR2 YSYEKL. This CDR3 contains 15 residues. The CDR3 loop is CASSQDGGYTGELFF. The CDR3 region has the DNA TGCGCCAGCAGCCAAGATGGAGGTTACACCGGGGAGCTGTTTTTT.

This clonotype was observed a few times. This sequence may be a read error, since a much larger clone differs from it by one base. The rearrangement uses TRBV2 and TRBJ2-7, with TRBD2 matching 8 bases. With 6 bases clipped from V and 9 bases from J, the junction kept 10 bases outside the gene matches. The CDR3 has 13 amino acids. Germline-derived CDR1 and CDR2 are SNHLY and FYNNEI. The CDR3 loop reads CASRLGLAGGQYF. CDR3 sequence (DNA): TGTGCCAGCAGATTAGGACTAGCCGGCGGGCAGTACTTC.

This clonotype came up a few times. This chain joins TRBV15 and TRBJ2-7; D tentatively reads TRBD1 or TRBD2 (5 bases each). The CDR3 totals 15 residues. CDR1 is LNHNV, CDR2 YYDKDF, per germline (reference sequence). The germline V and J ends were trimmed by 1 base and 0 bases, with 10 bases remaining between them. As DNA, the CDR3 is TGTGCCACCAGCAGAGGAGGGGCAGCCTCCTACGAGCAGTACTTC. It yields the protein CATSRGGAASYEQYF.

This clonotype was recorded many times. V and J are TRBV3-1 and TRBJ1-4, with D perhaps matching TRBD1 (6 bases). The length of the CDR3 is 15 residues. From germline, CDR1 is LGHDT and CDR2 YNNKEL (reference sequence). The V end was cut by 0 bases, the J end by 7 bases, with 12 bases between. The CDR3 nucleotides are TGTGCCAGCAGCCAAGATCCGGGGGCGTCTGAAAAACTGTTTTTT. This codes for CASSQDPGASEKLFF.

This clonotype was counted between two and nine times. The junction shows a germline mismatch at one end, possibly a read error. The chain combines TRBV11-2 with TRBJ2-5, with TRBD2 matching 7 bases. The V gene's germline CDR1 is SGHAT and CDR2 FQNNGV. This CDR3 comprises 16 residues. The CDR3 spells CASSLRAGAMQETQYF. DNA for the CDR3: TGCGCCAGCAGCTTAAGGGCGGGAGCAATGCAAGAGACCCAGTACTTC.

This clonotype was found many times. The gene calls are TRBV15 and TRBJ2-1; 14 positions agree with TRBD2. Germline V gene lookup returns CDR1 LNHNV and CDR2 YYDKDF (reference sequence). The CDR3 is 20 residues long. Trimming took 3 bases from V and 8 from J; bases not matched to a gene: 18. Written as DNA, the CDR3 is TGTGCCACCAGCAGTCCACCGGGACTAGCGGGAGCTATTCCCCCCGATGAGCAGTTCTTC. Encoded protein: CATSSPPGLAGAIPPDEQFF.

This clonotype was recorded many times. The chain recombines TRBV20-1 with TRBJ2-7, with D perhaps being TRBD1 or TRBD2 (8 bases each). Germline V gene sequence: CDR1 DFQATT, CDR2 SNEGSKA (reference sequence). Trimming pared 5 bases from V and 7 bases from J, leaving 21 bases between. This CDR3 has 14 residues. The CDR3 coding sequence is TGCAGTGCTGATGGGACAGGCGGGAGGAAGGAGCAGTACTTC. Translating gives CSADGTGGRKEQYF.

Ten or more counts support this clonotype. In nucleotides, the CDR3 is TGTGCCAGCAGCCGAAGGGGGACTAGCGGGGAGGATGAGCAGTTCTTC. Amino acids: CASSRRGTSGEDEQFF. This chain joins TRBV7-3 and TRBJ2-1; TRBD2 agrees at 13 bases. Germline values: CDR1 SGHTA, CDR2 FQGTGA. Losses at the gene ends were 5 bases for V and 8 bases for J; bases not matched to a gene: 9. The CDR3 is 16 amino acids.

In its sample, this clonotype was seen many times. V gene TRBV20-1 combines with J gene TRBJ2-3; D unclear. This CDR3 is 16 amino acids long. V dropped 1 base and J dropped 1 base, with 15 bases sitting between them. Germline CDR1 and CDR2: DFQATT and SNEGSKA (reference sequence). CDR3 sequence reads: CSARGNDHMGTDTQYF. The CDR3 nucleotides read TGCAGTGCTAGAGGAAACGACCACATGGGCACAGATACGCAGTATTTT.

The table lists this clonotype with many counts. The chain recombines TRBV5-1 with TRBJ2-1; 8 bases are shared with TRBD1. The germline gives CDR1 SGHRS, CDR2 YFSETQ. V lost 3 bases and J lost 6; bases outside the gene matches: 5. The CDR3 is 14 residues long. DNA for the CDR3: TGCGCCAGCAGCTCCCGGGACAGGAGCAATGAGCAGTTCTTC. Encoded protein: CASSSRDRSNEQFF.

In its sample, this clonotype was seen many times. V gene TRBV28 combines with J gene TRBJ1-5, with D tentatively TRBD1 (5 bases). The CDR3 is made up of 15 amino acids. The V gene lost 3 bases and the J gene lost 1 base, with 10 bases spanning the gap. Germline V gene sequence: CDR1 MDHEN, CDR2 SYDVKM. The CDR3 DNA is TGTGCCAGCAGTTTTGTCGGGGGAAGCAATCAGCCCCAGCATTTT. Encoded protein: CASSFVGGSNQPQHF. Combining the CDR3 with reference TRBV28 and TRBJ1-5 gives the whole variable domain DVKVTQSSRYLVKRTGEKVFLECVQDMDHENMFWYRQDPGLGLRLIYFSYDVKMKEKGDIPEGYSVSREKKERFSLILESASTNQTSMYLCASSFVGGSNQPQHFGDGTRLSIL.

This clonotype was observed many times. The CDR3 DNA reads TGTGCCAGCAGTATGATGGGGTCCTCCGGAGATACGCAGTATTTT. Amino acid sequence: CASSMMGSSGDTQYF. V is TRBV12-3 or TRBV12-4 and J is TRBJ2-3; D gene unclear. This CDR3 contains 15 residues. V lost 5 bases and J 5 bases, leaving 17 bases between the germline ends.

This clonotype was picked up many times. The rearrangement uses TRBV29-1 and TRBJ2-1; weak D call: TRBD2 (5 bases). Trimming pared 6 bases from V and 8 bases from J, leaving 20 bases between. This CDR3 contains 14 residues. CDR1 is SQVTM, CDR2 ANQGSEA, per germline. The CDR3 spells CSVLRPESGDEQFF. The CDR3 DNA reads TGCAGCGTCTTAAGGCCGGAGAGCGGTGATGAGCAGTTCTTC.

This clonotype has ten or more counts. The gene calls are TRBV7-9 and TRBJ2-1, with 8 bases that match TRBD1. Germline values: CDR1 SEHNR, CDR2 FQNEAQ (reference sequence). V gave up 5 bases and J gave up 7 bases; unmatched junction bases: 10. This CDR3 is built from 15 residues. The CDR3 bases are TGTGCCAGCAGCCGAGGACAGGGTATGATGAATGAGCAGTTCTTC. Protein product: CASSRGQGMMNEQFF.

This clonotype occurred many times. The chain combines TRBV11-3 with TRBJ2-7; 7 nucleotides line up with TRBD2. Germline CDR1 is SGHNT and CDR2 is YENEEA. V was clipped by 1 base and J by 5 bases; unmatched bases: 5. The CDR3 totals 14 residues. The CDR3 loop is CASSLAGGSHEQYF. The CDR3 DNA reads as TGTGCCAGCAGCTTAGCGGGAGGATCCCACGAGCAGTACTTC.

Ten or more counts support this clonotype. J is TRBJ2-1 and V is TRBV6-1, with 10 positions matching TRBD1. Trimming cost V 1 base and J 2 bases; bases outside gene matches: 5. The germline CDR1 and CDR2 sequences are MNHNS and SASEGT. This CDR3 spans 17 amino acids. CDR3 DNA: TGTGCCAGCAGTGAAGTCTGGGACAGGGGTCCCTACAATGAGCAGTTCTTC. Translated, it gives CASSEVWDRGPYNEQFF.

This clonotype appeared many times. V and J are TRBV28 and TRBJ2-2; the match to TRBD2 covers 10 bases. V shed 5 bases, J shed 3 bases, and the junction held 9 bases outside the gene matches. Germline loops: CDR1 MDHEN, CDR2 SYDVKM. This CDR3 has 17 amino acids. CDR3 nucleotides: TGTGCCAGCAGTACGCGGCTAGCGGGAGAGGACACCGGGGAGCTGTTTTTT. Encoded protein: CASSTRLAGEDTGELFF.

J is TRBJ1-1 and V is TRBV6-1, with TRBD1 as a possible D gene (6 bases). Germline loops: CDR1 MNHNS, CDR2 SASEGT. This CDR3 is 14 amino acids long. V gave up 10 bases and J gave up 4 bases, with 19 bases separating them. The CDR3 loop reads CATNRDRRGTEAFF. The DNA of the CDR3 is TGTGCCACCAACCGCGACAGGCGGGGCACTGAAGCTTTCTTT.

This clonotype was found a few times. The chain combines TRBV19 with TRBJ2-7; D ambiguous. CDR1 and CDR2 (germline): LNHDA, SQIVND (reference sequence). CDR3 size: 13 residues. V was clipped by 3 bases and J by 4 bases, with 10 bases between them. This CDR3 reads CASSIPGPYEQYF. DNA for the CDR3: TGTGCCAGTAGTATTCCAGGACCATACGAGCAGTACTTC.

This clonotype was seen many times. The chain couples TRBV28 to TRBJ2-7, with TRBD2 matching over 10 bases. The germline V gene has CDR1 MDHEN and CDR2 SYDVKM. J lost 4 bases, V lost 4 bases, and 7 bases had no gene match. CDR3 length: 15 amino acids. CDR3 DNA: TGTGCCAGCAGTTCAACTAGCGGGATGTGGTACGAGCAGTACTTC. It is translated as CASSSTSGMWYEQYF.

At least ten counts were recorded for this clonotype. This chain connects TRBV7-2 to TRBJ2-1, with 7 nucleotides matching TRBD2. The V and J ends lost 3 bases and 2 bases, in that order; junction bases with no gene match: 4. CDR3 size: 15 residues. CDR1 and CDR2 from the germline V gene are SGHTA and FQGNSA. This chain's CDR3 is CASSFGGRPYNEQFF. CDR3 bases: TGTGCCAGCAGCTTTGGCGGGAGACCCTACAATGAGCAGTTCTTC.

This clonotype was observed many times. The V gene is TRBV2, the J gene TRBJ2-2, with TRBD2 matching over 12 bases. The CDR3 runs 16 residues. Germline V gene data show CDR1 as SNHLY and CDR2 as FYNNEI. V was pared by 5 bases and J by 6 bases, with 7 bases of the junction left unmatched. CDR3 bases: TGTGCCAGCAGTATATCTAGCGGGAGGGCCCCCGGGGAGCTGTTTTTT. It is translated as CASSISSGRAPGELFF.

Only a few counts were recorded for this clonotype. The chain joins TRBV4-1 to TRBJ2-1; 11 bases map to TRBD2. Germline loops: CDR1 MGHRA, CDR2 YSYEKL. The CDR3 sequence is 17 residues long. Unmatched junction bases numbered 5, after V lost 0 bases and J lost 4 bases. The CDR3 DNA reads as TGCGCCAGCAGCCAAGAGGGGGGACTAGCGGTTTACAATGAGCAGTTCTTC. Its protein product is CASSQEGGLAVYNEQFF.